What follows are 14 T cell receptor beta chains derived from one specimen sequenced in a study of neurological immune-mediated disorders. MiXCR, run by TCRdb on the 5' RACE reads, gives a single entry per CDR3 protein. The sample includes 27,000 or so distinct CDR3 sequences, roughly 20% seen only once; the top ten take under 20%. The sample was PBMCs. These receptors were collected from a woman aged 55-69 years in good health.

This clonotype came up many times. The CDR3 protein is CASSRGLIYEQYF. The CDR3 region has the DNA TGTGCCAGCAGCAGGGGACTCATCTACGAGCAGTACTTC. This rearrangement joins TRBV5-5 to TRBJ2-7, with a possible D match to TRBD2 (6 bases). Germline CDR1 is SGHKS and CDR2 is YYEKEE (reference sequence). Trimming removed 4 bases from V and 3 bases from J, with 11 bases in between. This CDR3 is 13 amino acids long.

This clonotype has at least ten counts. The chain links TRBV5-1 to TRBJ2-2; weak D call: TRBD2 (6 bases). The CDR3 consists of 14 residues. Germline loops: CDR1 SGHRS, CDR2 YFSETQ. V lost 0 bases, J lost 4 bases, and 7 bases lay in between. The CDR3 loop is CASSLAGGTGELFF. The CDR3 bases are TGCGCCAGCAGCTTGGCCGGGGGCACCGGGGAGCTGTTTTTT. The entire variable domain, with the rest obtained from reference TRBV5-1 and TRBJ2-2, is as follows: KAGVTQTPRYLIKTRGQQVTLSCSPISGHRSVSWYQQTPGQGLQFLFEYFSETQRNKGNFPGRFSGRQFSNSRSEMNVSTLELGDSALYLCASSLAGGTGELFFGEGSRLTVL.

This clonotype was picked up many times. The rearrangement links TRBV20-1 to TRBJ2-5; 7 positions match TRBD2. This CDR3 has 15 residues. CDR1 DFQATT and CDR2 SNEGSKA come from the germline V gene (reference sequence). J gave up 1 base and V 8 bases, and 13 bases lay outside the gene matches. CDR3 in DNA: TGCAGTTCGGGACCTCTAGCGGACCCCCAAGAGACCCAGTACTTC. Amino acid sequence: CSSGPLADPQETQYF.

This clonotype was recorded at least ten times. The V gene is TRBV20-1, the J gene TRBJ2-5; 7 nucleotides agree with TRBD1. Germline V gene lookup returns CDR1 DFQATT and CDR2 SNEGSKA (reference sequence). The CDR3 totals 15 residues. Trimming removed 0 bases from V and 10 bases from J; junction bases left unmatched: 14. As DNA, the CDR3 is TGCAGTGCTAGAGATCGATCGGGACAGAGAGCGGTCCAGTACTTC. It encodes CSARDRSGQRAVQYF.

This clonotype has at least ten counts. The chain joins TRBV7-2 to TRBJ2-7; the D is unclear. CDR1 SGHTA and CDR2 FQGNSA come from the germline V gene. With 4 bases removed from V and 6 bases from J, the gap between germline ends came to 13 bases. The CDR3 is made up of 13 amino acids. CDR3 nucleotide sequence: TGTGCCAGCAGCTGGGATAGGGAAAGCGAGCAGTACTTC. Translation gives CASSWDRESEQYF.

This clonotype was found many times. The chain joins TRBV5-1 to TRBJ1-2; D perhaps matches TRBD1 (5 bases). The CDR3 has 15 residues. Germline lookup yields CDR1 SGHRS and CDR2 YFSETQ. Trimming took 4 bases from V and 5 from J, leaving 18 bases between them. CDR3 DNA: TGCGCCAGCAGCCCCCTTCCCGGGACGGCGTATGGCTACACCTTC. Translation gives CASSPLPGTAYGYTF.

The table lists this clonotype with many counts. The chain is built from TRBV20-1 and TRBJ2-3; tentative D call: TRBD2 (6 bases). Germline-derived CDR1 and CDR2 are DFQATT and SNEGSKA (reference sequence). The V end was cut by 1 base, the J end by 5 bases, with 13 bases between. This CDR3 spans 14 amino acids. CDR3 in amino acids: CSARVAGSGDTQYF. The CDR3, as DNA: TGCAGTGCTAGAGTGGCCGGGAGTGGAGATACGCAGTATTTT.

This chain connects TRBV11-1 to TRBJ2-3, with D possibly being TRBD1 (6 bases). This CDR3 region has 15 residues. Germline CDR1 is SGHAT and CDR2 is FQDESV (reference sequence). The V end lost 5 bases, the J end lost 6 bases, and 18 bases lay between the germline ends. The CDR3 loop is CASSPQCQGRDTQYF. CDR3 sequence (DNA): TGTGCCAGCAGCCCACAGTGTCAGGGGCGCGATACGCAGTATTTT.

This clonotype was found many times. The chain carries TRBV25-1 and TRBJ2-7, with D perhaps matching TRBD1 or TRBD2 (6 bases each). The V end was cut by 5 bases, the J end by 3 bases, with 20 bases between. The CDR3 is made up of 16 amino acids. CDR1 MGHDK and CDR2 SYGVNS come from the germline V gene. CDR3: CASSPRSGGGLYEQYF. CDR3 bases: TGTGCCAGCAGTCCCCGCTCCGGAGGGGGGCTCTACGAGCAGTACTTC.

The chain carries TRBV7-6 and TRBJ2-7, with 7 bases fitting TRBD2. The V and J ends lost 4 bases and 5 bases, in that order; junction bases with no gene match: 8. Germline V gene lookup returns CDR1 SGHVS and CDR2 FNYEAQ. This CDR3 has 14 residues. The CDR3, as DNA: TGTGCCAGCAGCTCCGGGGGGTCCCTTGACGAGCAGTACTTC. As protein: CASSSGGSLDEQYF.

The V and J genes are TRBV6-5 and TRBJ2-3; 9 nucleotides agree with TRBD2. From germline, CDR1 is MNHEY and CDR2 SVGAGI. V was clipped by 4 bases and J by 6 bases; unmatched bases: 23. This CDR3 has 20 residues. The CDR3 region is CASSSTWFGLRSGRTDTQYF. The CDR3 bases are TGTGCCAGCAGTTCCACCTGGTTCGGTCTGAGGAGCGGGAGGACGGATACGCAGTATTTT.

This clonotype has at least ten counts. The chain recombines TRBV11-2 with TRBJ2-3; no definite D call. The CDR3 contains 12 residues. The V end was cut by 3 bases, the J end by 4 bases, with 5 bases between. CDR1 SGHAT and CDR2 FQNNGV come from the germline V gene. The CDR3 DNA follows: TGTGCCAGCAGCTTGCGGTCAGATACGCAGTATTTT. This sequence encodes CASSLRSDTQYF.

This clonotype was seen at least ten times. The chain uses TRBV28 and TRBJ2-5, with D uncertain. The CDR3 length is 12 residues. CDR1 is MDHEN, CDR2 SYDVKM, per germline. Between the trimmed V and J ends, which lost 4 bases and 2 bases, there was a span of 5 bases. CDR3 DNA sequence: TGTGCCAGCAGTTCGCAGCAAGAGACCCAGTACTTC. Translating it yields CASSSQQETQYF.

This clonotype has more than one count but fewer than ten. The chain is built from TRBV7-6 and TRBJ2-7; possible D gene TRBD2, 6 bases. The CDR3 covers 16 residues. Germline V gene sequence: CDR1 SGHVS, CDR2 FNYEAQ. Deletions cut 1 base from V and 0 bases from J, with 13 bases between. In DNA form, the CDR3 reads TGTGCCAGCAGCTTAGAAGGGGCGGGGAGCTCCTACGAGCAGTACTTC. This translates into CASSLEGAGSSYEQYF. The complete variable domain, with remaining parts taken from reference TRBV7-6 and TRBJ2-7, reads GAGVSQSPRYKVTKRGQDVALRCDPISGHVSLYWYRQALGQGPEFLTYFNYEAQQDKSGLPNDRFSAERPEGSISTLTIQRTEQRDSAMYRCASSLEGAGSSYEQYFGPGTRLTVT.